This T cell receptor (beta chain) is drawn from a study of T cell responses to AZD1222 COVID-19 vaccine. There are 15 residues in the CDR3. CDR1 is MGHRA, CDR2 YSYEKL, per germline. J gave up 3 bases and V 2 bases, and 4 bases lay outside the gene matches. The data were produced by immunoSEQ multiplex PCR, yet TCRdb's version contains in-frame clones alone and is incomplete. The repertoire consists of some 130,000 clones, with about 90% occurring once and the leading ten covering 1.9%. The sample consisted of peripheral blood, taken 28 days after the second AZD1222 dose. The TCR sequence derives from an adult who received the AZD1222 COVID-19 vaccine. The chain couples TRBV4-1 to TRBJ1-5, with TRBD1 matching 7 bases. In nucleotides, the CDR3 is TGCGCCAGCAGCCAACCCGGGACAGTCAATCAGCCCCAGCATTTT. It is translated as CASSQPGTVNQPQHF.